What follows describes a single TCR beta chain. Antigen specificity is unknown. In germline, CDR1 is ENHRY, CDR2 SYGVKD. V was cut by 9 bases and J by 1 base, with 14 bases left in between. This CDR3 is 14 amino acids long. The unexposed donors gave CD4+ T cells in about 2010-2019, prior to COVID-19. The cells were cultured for 10 days before CD4+ T cells were isolated. The data stem from a study of CD4 T cells in relation to SARS-CoV-2 and coronaviruses. Background on the study: ViraFEST: approximately 10-day antigen culture of PBMCs, then TCR beta CDR3 sequencing. The study, taken as a whole, reports: Around 60% of donors had memory CD4+ clonotypes crossrecognizing SARS-CoV-2 and common cold coronavirus spike.

The protocol was immunoSEQ multiplex PCR, while the TCRdb copy is restricted to in-frame clones and leaves out a portion. This sample has 14,000 or so clones, with approximately 78% found just once. Sequencing was done on a sample of CD4+ T cells from PBMCs, cultured in vitro. The genes are TRBV10-3 and TRBJ2-3, with TRBD2 as a possible D gene (6 bases). The clonotype comes from a human donor in good health. CDR3 residues: CAIRSGSGTDTQYF. CDR3 DNA: TGTGCCATTAGAAGCGGGTCGGGCACAGATACGCAGTATTTT.